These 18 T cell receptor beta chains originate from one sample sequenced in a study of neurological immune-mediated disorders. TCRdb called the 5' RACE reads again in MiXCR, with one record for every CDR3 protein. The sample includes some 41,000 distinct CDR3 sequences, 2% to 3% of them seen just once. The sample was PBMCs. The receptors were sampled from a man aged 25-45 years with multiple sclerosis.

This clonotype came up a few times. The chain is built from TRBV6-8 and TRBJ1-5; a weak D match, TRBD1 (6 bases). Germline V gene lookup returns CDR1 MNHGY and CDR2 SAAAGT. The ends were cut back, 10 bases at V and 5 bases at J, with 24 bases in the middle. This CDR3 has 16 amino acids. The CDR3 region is CATRRTYRVRDQPQHF. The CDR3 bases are TGTGCCACGCGGAGAACCTACAGGGTGAGAGATCAGCCCCAGCATTTT.

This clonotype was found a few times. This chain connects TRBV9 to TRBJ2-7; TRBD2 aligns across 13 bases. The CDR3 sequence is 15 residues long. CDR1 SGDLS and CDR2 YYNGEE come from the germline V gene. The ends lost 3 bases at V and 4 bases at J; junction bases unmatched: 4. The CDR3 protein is CASSDGTSGMYEQYF. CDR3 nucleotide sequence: TGTGCCAGCAGCGACGGGACTAGCGGGATGTACGAGCAGTACTTC.

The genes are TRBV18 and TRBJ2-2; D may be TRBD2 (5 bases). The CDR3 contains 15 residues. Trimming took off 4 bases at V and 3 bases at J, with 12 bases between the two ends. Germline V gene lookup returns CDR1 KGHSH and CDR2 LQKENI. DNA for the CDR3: TGTGCCAGCTCACTCCGTGAGGGCGACACCGGGGAGCTGTTTTTT. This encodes CASSLREGDTGELFF.

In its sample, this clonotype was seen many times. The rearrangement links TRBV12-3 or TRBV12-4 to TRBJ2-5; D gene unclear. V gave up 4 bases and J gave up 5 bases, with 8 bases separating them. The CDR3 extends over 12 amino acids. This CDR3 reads CASSSSLETQYF. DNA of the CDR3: TGTGCCAGCAGTTCCTCTTTGGAGACCCAGTACTTC.

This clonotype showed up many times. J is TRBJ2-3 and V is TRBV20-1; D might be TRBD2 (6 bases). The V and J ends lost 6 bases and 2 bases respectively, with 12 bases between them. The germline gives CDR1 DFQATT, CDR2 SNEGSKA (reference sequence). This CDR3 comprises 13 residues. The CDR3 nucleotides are TGCAGTGCCGGGGGACGTATCACAGATACGCAGTATTTT. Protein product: CSAGGRITDTQYF.

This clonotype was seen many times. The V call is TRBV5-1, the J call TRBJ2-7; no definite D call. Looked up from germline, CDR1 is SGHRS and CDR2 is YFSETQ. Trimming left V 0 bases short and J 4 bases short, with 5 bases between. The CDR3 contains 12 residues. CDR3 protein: CASSLGQYEQYF. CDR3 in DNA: TGCGCCAGCAGCTTGGGGCAGTACGAGCAGTACTTC.

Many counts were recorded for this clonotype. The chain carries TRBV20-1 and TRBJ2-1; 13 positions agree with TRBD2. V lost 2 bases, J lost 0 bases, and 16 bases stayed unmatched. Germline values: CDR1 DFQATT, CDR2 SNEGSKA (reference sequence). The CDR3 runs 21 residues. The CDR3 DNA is TGCAGTGCTAGAAGGACACCGAGACTAGCGGGGGGACTTAGCTCCTACAATGAGCAGTTCTTC. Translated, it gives CSARRTPRLAGGLSSYNEQFF.

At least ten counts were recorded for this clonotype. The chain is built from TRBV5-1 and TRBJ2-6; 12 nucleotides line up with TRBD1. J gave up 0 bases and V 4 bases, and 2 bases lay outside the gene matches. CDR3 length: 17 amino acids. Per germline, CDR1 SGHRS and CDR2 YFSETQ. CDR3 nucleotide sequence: TGCGCCAGCAGCCCGGGACAGGGGGCCTCTGGGGCCAACGTCCTGACTTTC. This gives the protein CASSPGQGASGANVLTF.

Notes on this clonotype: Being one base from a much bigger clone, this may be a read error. CDR3: CASSGSKGPGEQYF. The CDR3 DNA reads as TGCGCCAGCAGCGGTTCAAAGGGACCGGGGGAGCAGTACTTC. V is TRBV5-1 and J is TRBJ2-7; either TRBD1 or TRBD2 may supply D (5 bases each). Trimming cost V 4 bases and J 7 bases, with 18 bases left between them. Germline V CDR1 and CDR2: SGHRS, YFSETQ. The CDR3 contains 14 residues.

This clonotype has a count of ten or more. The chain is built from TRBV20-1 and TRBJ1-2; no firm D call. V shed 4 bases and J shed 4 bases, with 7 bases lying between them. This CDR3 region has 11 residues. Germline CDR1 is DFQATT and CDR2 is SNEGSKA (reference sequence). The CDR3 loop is CSATSFYGYTF. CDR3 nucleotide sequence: TGCAGTGCTACAAGTTTCTATGGCTACACCTTC.

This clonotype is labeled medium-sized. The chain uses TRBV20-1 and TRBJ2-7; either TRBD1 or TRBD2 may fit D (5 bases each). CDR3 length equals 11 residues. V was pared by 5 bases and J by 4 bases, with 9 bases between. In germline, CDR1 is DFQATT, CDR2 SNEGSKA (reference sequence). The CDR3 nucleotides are TGCAGTGCTTGGGGGATGTACGAGCAGTACTTC. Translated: CSAWGMYEQYF.

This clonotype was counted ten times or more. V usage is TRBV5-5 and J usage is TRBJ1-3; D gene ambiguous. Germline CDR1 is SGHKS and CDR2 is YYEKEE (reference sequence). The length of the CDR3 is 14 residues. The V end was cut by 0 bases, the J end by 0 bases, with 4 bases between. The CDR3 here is CASSLDNSGNTIYF. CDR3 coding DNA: TGTGCCAGCAGCTTGGACAACTCTGGAAACACCATATATTTT.

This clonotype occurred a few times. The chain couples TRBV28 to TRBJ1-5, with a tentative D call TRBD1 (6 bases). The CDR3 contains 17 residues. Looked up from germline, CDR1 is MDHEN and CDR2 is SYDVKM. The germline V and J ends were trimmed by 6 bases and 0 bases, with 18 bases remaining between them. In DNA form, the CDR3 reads TGTGCCAGCAGCTTTCGACAGGTTCCCCGTAGCAATCAGCCCCAGCATTTT. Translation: CASSFRQVPRSNQPQHF.

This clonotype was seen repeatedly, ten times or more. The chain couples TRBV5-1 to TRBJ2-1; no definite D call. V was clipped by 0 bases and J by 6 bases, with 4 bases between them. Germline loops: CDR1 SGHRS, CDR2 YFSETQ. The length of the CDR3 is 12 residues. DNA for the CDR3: TGCGCCAGCAGCTTGGCCGGCAATGAGCAGTTCTTC. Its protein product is CASSLAGNEQFF.

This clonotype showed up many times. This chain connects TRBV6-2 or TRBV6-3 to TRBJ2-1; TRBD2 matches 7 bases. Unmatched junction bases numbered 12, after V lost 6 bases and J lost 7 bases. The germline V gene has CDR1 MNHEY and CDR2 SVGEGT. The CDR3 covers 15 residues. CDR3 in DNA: TGTGCCAGCAGGCCTCGGGCGGGAGTGTTTAATGAGCAGTTCTTC. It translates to CASRPRAGVFNEQFF.

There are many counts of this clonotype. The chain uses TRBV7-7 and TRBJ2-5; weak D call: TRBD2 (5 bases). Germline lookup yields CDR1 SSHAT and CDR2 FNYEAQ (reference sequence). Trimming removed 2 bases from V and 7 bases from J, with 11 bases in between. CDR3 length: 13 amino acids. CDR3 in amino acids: CASSLTERVTQYF. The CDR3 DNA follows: TGTGCCAGCAGCTTAACGGAGAGGGTGACCCAGTACTTC.

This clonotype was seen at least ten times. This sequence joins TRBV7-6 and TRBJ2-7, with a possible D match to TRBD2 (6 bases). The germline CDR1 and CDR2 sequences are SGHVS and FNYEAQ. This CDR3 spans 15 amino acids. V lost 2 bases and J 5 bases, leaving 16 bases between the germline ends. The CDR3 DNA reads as TGTGCCAGCAGCTTAATCCCGGAGGGCGGAGACGAGCAGTACTTC. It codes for CASSLIPEGGDEQYF.

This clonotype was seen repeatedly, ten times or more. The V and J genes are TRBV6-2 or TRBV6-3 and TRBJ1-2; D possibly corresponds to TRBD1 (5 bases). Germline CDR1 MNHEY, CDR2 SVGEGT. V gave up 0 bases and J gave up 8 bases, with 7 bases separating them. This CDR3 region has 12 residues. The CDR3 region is CASSYSGEGYTF. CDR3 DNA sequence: TGTGCCAGCAGTTACTCGGGGGAAGGCTACACCTTC.